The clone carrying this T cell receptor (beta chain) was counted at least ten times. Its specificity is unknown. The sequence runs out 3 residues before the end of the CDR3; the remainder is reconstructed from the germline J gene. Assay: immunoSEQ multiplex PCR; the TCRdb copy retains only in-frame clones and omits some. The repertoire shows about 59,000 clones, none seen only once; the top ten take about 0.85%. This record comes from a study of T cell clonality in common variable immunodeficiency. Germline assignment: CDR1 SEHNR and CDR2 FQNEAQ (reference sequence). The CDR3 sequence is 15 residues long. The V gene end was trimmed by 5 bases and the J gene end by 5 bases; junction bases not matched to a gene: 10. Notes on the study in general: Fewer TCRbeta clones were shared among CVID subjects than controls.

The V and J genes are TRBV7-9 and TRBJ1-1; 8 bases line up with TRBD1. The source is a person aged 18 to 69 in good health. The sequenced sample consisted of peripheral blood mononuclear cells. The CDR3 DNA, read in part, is TGTGCCAGCAGCATTCGGACAGGGCTGGGAACTGAA. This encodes CASSIRTGLGTE. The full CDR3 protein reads CASSIRTGLGTEAFF. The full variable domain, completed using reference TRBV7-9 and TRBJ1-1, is DTGVSQNPRHKITKRGQNVTFRCDPISEHNRLYWYRQTLGQGPEFLTYFQNEAQLEKSRLLSDRFSAERPKGSFSTLEIQRTEQGDSAMYLCASSIRTGLGTEAFFGQGTRLTVV.